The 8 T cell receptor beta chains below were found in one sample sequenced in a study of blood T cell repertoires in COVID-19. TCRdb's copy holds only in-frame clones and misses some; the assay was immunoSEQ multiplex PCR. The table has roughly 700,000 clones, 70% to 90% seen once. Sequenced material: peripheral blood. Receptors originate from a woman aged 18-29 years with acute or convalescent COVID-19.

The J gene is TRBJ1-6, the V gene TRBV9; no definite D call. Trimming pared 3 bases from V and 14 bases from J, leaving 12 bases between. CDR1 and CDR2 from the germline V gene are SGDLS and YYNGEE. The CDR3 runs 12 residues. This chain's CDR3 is CASSDPLNTLHF. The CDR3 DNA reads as TGTGCCAGCAGCGACCCCCTCAACACCCTCCACTTT.

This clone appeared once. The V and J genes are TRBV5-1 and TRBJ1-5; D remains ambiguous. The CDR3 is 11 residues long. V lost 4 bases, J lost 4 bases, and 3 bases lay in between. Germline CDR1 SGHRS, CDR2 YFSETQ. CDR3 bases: TGCGCCAGCAGCCCTAATCAGCCCCAGCATTTT. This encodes CASSPNQPQHF. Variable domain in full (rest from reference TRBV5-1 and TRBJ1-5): KAGVTQTPRYLIKTRGQQVTLSCSPISGHRSVSWYQQTPGQGLQFLFEYFSETQRNKGNFPGRFSGRQFSNSRSEMNVSTLELGDSALYLCASSPNQPQHFGDGTRLSIL.

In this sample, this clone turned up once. CDR3: CASSETGWSEAFF. The CDR3 bases are TGTGCCAGCAGCGAGACAGGGTGGAGTGAAGCTTTCTTT. This chain joins TRBV9 and TRBJ1-1; TRBD1 matches at 7 bases. Germline CDR1 is SGDLS and CDR2 is YYNGEE. The V and J ends lost 3 bases and 7 bases, in that order; junction bases with no gene match: 6. This CDR3 spans 13 amino acids.

CDR3 residues: CASSPVVNTEAFF. CDR3 in DNA: TGTGCCAGCAGCCCGGTAGTGAACACTGAAGCTTTCTTT. V is TRBV7-9 and J is TRBJ1-1; D gene uncertain. Germline V gives CDR1 SEHNR, CDR2 FQNEAQ (reference sequence). The CDR3 consists of 13 residues. V dropped 5 bases and J dropped 0 bases, with 7 bases sitting between them. Drawing the rest from reference TRBV7-9 and TRBJ1-1, the complete variable domain is DTGVSQNPRHKITKRGQNVTFRCDPISEHNRLYWYRQTLGQGPEFLTYFQNEAQLEKSRLLSDRFSAERPKGSFSTLEIQRTEQGDSAMYLCASSPVVNTEAFFGQGTRLTVV.

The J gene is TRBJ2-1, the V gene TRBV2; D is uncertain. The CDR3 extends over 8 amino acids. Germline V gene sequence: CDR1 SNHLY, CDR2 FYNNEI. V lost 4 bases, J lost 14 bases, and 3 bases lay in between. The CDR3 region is CASSAEFF. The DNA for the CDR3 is TGTGCCAGCAGTGCGGAGTTCTTC.

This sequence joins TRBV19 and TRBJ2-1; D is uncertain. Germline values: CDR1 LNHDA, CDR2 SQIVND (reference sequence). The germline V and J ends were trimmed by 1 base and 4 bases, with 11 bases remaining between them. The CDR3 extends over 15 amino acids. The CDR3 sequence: CASSIVPQDYNEQFF. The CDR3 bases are TGTGCCAGTAGTATAGTCCCGCAGGATTACAATGAGCAGTTCTTC. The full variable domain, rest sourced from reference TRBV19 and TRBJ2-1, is DGGITQSPKYLFRKEGQNVTLSCEQNLNHDAMYWYRQDPGQGLRLIYYSQIVNDFQKGDIAEGYSVSREKKESFPLTVTSAQKNPTAFYLCASSIVPQDYNEQFFGPGTRLTVL.

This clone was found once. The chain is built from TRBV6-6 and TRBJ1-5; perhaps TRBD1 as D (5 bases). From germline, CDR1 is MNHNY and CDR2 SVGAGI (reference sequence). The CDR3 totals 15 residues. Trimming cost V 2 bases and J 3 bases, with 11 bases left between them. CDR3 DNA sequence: TGTGCCAGCAGTTACGTTTCTGGGGCCAATCAGCCCCAGCATTTT. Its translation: CASSYVSGANQPQHF.

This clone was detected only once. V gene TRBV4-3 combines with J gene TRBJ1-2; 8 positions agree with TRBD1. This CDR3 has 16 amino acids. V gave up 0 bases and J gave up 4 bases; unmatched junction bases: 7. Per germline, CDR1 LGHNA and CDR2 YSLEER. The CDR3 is CASSQDGRTGLYGYTF. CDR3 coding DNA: TGCGCCAGCAGCCAAGACGGGCGGACAGGGCTCTATGGCTACACCTTC.